The 13 T cell receptor beta chains in this list originate from one sample, sequenced in a study. TCRdb re-called the RT-PCR reads through MiXCR, storing one row per CDR3 protein. There are about 680,000 distinct CDR3 sequences in the sample; 12% to 15% occur only once, and 3.6% lies in the top ten. The sequencing input was memory CD4+ T cells from blood. These receptors were obtained from a female donor in good health, serving as a healthy control.

CDR3 in DNA: TGTGCCAGCAGTCCCACAGGGTCGACCAAAAACATTCAGTACTTC. Its protein product is CASSPTGSTKNIQYF. The chain couples TRBV12-3 or TRBV12-4 to TRBJ2-4; tentative D call: TRBD1 (6 bases). The CDR3 is made up of 15 amino acids. Deletions cut 5 bases from V and 2 bases from J, with 13 bases between.

This clonotype was observed a few times. The chain is built from TRBV27 and TRBJ2-1; no clear D gene. CDR1 is MNHEY and CDR2 is SMNVEV in the germline V gene (reference sequence). V dropped 2 bases and J dropped 4 bases, with 15 bases sitting between them. The CDR3 spans 16 residues. The DNA for the CDR3 is TGTGCCAGCAGTTTAATACAATCTAGGCGGTACAATGAGCAGTTCTTC. Residues: CASSLIQSRRYNEQFF.

The gene calls are TRBV6-4 and TRBJ2-1; tentative D call: TRBD1 (5 bases). The CDR3 sequence is 15 residues long. Germline-derived CDR1 and CDR2 are MRHNA and SNTAGT. The ends were cut back, 3 bases at V and 1 base at J, with 10 bases in the middle. The CDR3 nucleotides read TGTGCCAGCAGTGATAGGGGTAGGTCCTACAATGAGCAGTTCTTC. Translating gives CASSDRGRSYNEQFF.

Details on this clonotype: This may come from a read error, since a much larger clone is one base off. The gene calls are TRBV6-5 and TRBJ2-7; 7 bases fit TRBD2. The CDR3 extends over 12 amino acids. Germline loops: CDR1 MNHEY, CDR2 SVGAGI. The CDR3 reads CASSGHSCEQYF. The CDR3 nucleotides are TGTGCCTCTAGCGGCCACTCCTGCGAGCAGTACTTC.

The chain recombines TRBV27 with TRBJ1-2, with D hard to call. This CDR3 is built from 12 residues. V was shortened by 1 base and J by 7 bases, with 7 bases between the two germline ends. The germline gives CDR1 MNHEY, CDR2 SMNVEV (reference sequence). CDR3 coding DNA: TGTGCCAGCAGTTTATATGGTCGTGGCTACACCTTC. Amino acid sequence: CASSLYGRGYTF.

This clonotype was observed at least ten times. V and J are TRBV5-1 and TRBJ1-1; 7 bases align to TRBD1. This CDR3 is 14 amino acids long. Per germline, CDR1 SGHRS and CDR2 YFSETQ. J was trimmed by 4 bases and V by 6 bases; bases with no gene match: 9. The DNA for the CDR3 is TGCGCCAGCACCGTAGGGACAGTTCCCACTGAAGCTTTCTTT. It is translated as CASTVGTVPTEAFF.

CDR3 loop: CASSQDLDSSYNEQFF. In nucleotides, the CDR3 is TGTGCCAGCAGCCAAGATTTGGACAGCTCCTACAATGAGCAGTTCTTC. This chain uses TRBV3-1 with TRBJ2-1; D is possibly TRBD1 (6 bases). The germline V gene encodes CDR1 LGHDT and CDR2 YNNKEL (reference sequence). The CDR3 loop spans 16 amino acids. Trimming cost V 0 bases and J 0 bases, with 9 bases left between them.

The CDR3, as DNA: TGTGCCAGCAGCCGCCCTGGGGACATGAGGAACACTGAAGCTTTCTTT. Translated, it gives CASSRPGDMRNTEAFF. The chain links TRBV12-3 or TRBV12-4 to TRBJ1-1; a possible D gene is TRBD1 (6 bases). CDR3 size: 16 residues. V lost 6 bases, J lost 1 base, and 18 bases lay in between.

J is TRBJ1-1 and V is TRBV7-2; D gene uncertain. The germline gives CDR1 SGHTA, CDR2 FQGNSA. This CDR3 contains 16 residues. Trimming pared 4 bases from V and 3 bases from J, leaving 18 bases between. The CDR3 sequence is CASSSPRGRRDTEAFF. The DNA for the CDR3 is TGTGCCAGCAGCTCCCCGCGGGGAAGGAGGGACACTGAAGCTTTCTTT.

The sample holds many counts of this clonotype. The chain uses TRBV5-6 and TRBJ2-3, with TRBD1 as a possible D gene (5 bases). Germline V gives CDR1 SGHDT, CDR2 YYEEEE. Trimming shortened V by 0 bases and J by 2 bases, and 16 bases separated the two germline ends. This CDR3 comprises 17 residues. CDR3 sequence reads: CASSLESGIVVTDTQYF. The CDR3 DNA is TGTGCCAGCAGCTTGGAGTCAGGGATTGTAGTCACAGATACGCAGTATTTT.

This clonotype was seen a handful of times. The chain couples TRBV20-1 to TRBJ2-3, with D perhaps matching TRBD2 (7 bases). Germline CDR1 and CDR2: DFQATT and SNEGSKA (reference sequence). This CDR3 is built from 14 residues. Trimming left V 5 bases short and J 4 bases short, with 16 bases between. CDR3 residues: CSAPKGGAPDTQYF. The DNA of the CDR3 is TGCAGTGCTCCGAAAGGGGGGGCCCCAGATACGCAGTATTTT.

The sample holds a few counts of this clonotype. This rearrangement joins TRBV5-1 to TRBJ2-5; D gene ambiguous. Germline V gene data show CDR1 as SGHRS and CDR2 as YFSETQ. This CDR3 is built from 13 residues. The germline V and J ends were trimmed by 4 bases and 5 bases, with 12 bases remaining between them. The CDR3 loop is CASSRTREETQYF. In DNA form, the CDR3 reads TGCGCCAGCAGCCGCACCCGCGAGGAGACCCAGTACTTC.

The sample holds many counts of this clonotype. This rearrangement joins TRBV12-3 or TRBV12-4 to TRBJ2-2; 10 bases fit TRBD1. Trimming cost V 5 bases and J 5 bases; bases outside gene matches: 5. This CDR3 contains 15 residues. CDR3 nucleotide sequence: TGTGCCAGCAGTCCCAGACAGGGGGCTACCGGGGAGCTGTTTTTT. Protein: CASSPRQGATGELFF.